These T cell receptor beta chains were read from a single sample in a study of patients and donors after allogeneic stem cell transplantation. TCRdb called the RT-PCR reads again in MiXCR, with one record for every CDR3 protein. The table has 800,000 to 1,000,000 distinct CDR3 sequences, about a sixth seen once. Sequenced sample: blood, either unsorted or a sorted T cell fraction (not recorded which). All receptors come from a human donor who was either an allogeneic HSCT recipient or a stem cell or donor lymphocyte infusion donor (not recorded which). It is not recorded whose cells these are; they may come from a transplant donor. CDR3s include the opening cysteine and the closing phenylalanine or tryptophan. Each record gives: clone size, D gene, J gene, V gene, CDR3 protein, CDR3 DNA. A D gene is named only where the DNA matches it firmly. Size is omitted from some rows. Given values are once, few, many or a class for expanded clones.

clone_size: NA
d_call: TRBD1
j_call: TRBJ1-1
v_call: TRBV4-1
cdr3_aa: CASSQAGTGINLNTEAFF
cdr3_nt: TGCGCCAGCAGCCAAGCGGGGACAGGGATTAATTTGAACACTGAAGCTTTCTTT

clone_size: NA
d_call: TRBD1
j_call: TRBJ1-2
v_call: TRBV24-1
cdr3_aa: CATSDPTGGYGYTF
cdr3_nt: TGTGCCACCAGTGACCCGACAGGGGGCTATGGCTACACCTTC

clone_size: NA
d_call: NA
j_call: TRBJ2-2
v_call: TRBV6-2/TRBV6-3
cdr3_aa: CASTAPSNTGELFF
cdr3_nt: TGTGCCAGCACAGCCCCCAGTAACACCGGGGAGCTGTTTTTT

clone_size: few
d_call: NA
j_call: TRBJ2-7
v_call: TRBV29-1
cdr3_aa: CSVEGNGGQYF
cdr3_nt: TGCAGCGTTGAGGGGAACGGCGGGCAGTACTTC

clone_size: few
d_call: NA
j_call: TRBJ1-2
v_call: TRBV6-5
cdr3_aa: CASSYSGQGGDGYTF
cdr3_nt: TGTGCCAGCAGTTACTCCGGGCAGGGAGGGGACGGCTACACCTTC

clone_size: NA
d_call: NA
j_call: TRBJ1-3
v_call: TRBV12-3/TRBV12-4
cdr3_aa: CASSLPGASGNTIYF
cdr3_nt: TGTGCCAGCAGTTTACCGGGGGCAAGCGGAAACACCATATATTTT

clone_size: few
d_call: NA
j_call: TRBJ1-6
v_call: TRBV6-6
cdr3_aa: CASSYGWDSPLHF
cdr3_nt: TGTGCCAGCAGTTATGGTTGGGATTCACCCCTCCACTTT

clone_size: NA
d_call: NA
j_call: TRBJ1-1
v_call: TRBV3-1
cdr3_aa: CASSQDFSSEAFF
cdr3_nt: TGTGCCAGCAGCCAAGATTTTTCATCCGAAGCTTTCTTT

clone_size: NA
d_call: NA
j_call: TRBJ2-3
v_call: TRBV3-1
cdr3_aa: CASSQDAWPAADTQYF
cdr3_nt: TGTGCCAGCAGCCAAGATGCGTGGCCGGCGGCAGATACGCAGTATTTT

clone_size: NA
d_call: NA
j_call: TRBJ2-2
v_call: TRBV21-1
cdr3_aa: CASRRGSEFTGELFF
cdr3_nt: TGTGCCAGCAGGAGGGGGTCAGAATTCACCGGGGAGCTGTTTTTT

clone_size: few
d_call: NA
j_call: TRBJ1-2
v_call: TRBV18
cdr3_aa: CASSPTGYSNYGYTF
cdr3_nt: TGTGCCAGCTCACCCACAGGATACTCTAACTATGGCTACACCTTC

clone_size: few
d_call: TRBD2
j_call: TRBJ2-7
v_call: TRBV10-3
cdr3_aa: CAISEKGTSGKYEQYF
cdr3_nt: TGTGCCATCAGTGAAAAAGGGACTAGCGGGAAGTACGAGCAGTACTTC

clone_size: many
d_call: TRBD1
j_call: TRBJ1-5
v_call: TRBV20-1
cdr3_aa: CSAAPGTGDNQPQHF
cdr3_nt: TGCAGTGCTGCCCCCGGGACAGGGGACAATCAGCCCCAGCATTTT

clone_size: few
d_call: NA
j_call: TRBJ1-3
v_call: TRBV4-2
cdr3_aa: CASSHTESGNTIYF
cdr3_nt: TGTGCCAGCAGCCATACAGAATCTGGAAACACCATATATTTT

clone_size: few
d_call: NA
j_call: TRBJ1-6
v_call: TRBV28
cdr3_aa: CASSPPGQSPLHF
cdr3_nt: TGTGCCAGCAGTCCACCGGGCCAATCACCCCTCCACTTT

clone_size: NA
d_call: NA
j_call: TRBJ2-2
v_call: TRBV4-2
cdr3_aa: CASSQEPRNTGELFF
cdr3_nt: TGTGCCAGCAGCCAGGAACCTAGAAACACCGGGGAGCTGTTTTTT

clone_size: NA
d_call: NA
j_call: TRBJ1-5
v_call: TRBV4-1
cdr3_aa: CASSHNTGNNQPQHF
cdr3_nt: TGCGCCAGCAGCCACAACACAGGGAACAATCAGCCCCAGCATTTT

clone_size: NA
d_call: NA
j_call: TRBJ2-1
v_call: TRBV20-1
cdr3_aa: CSARVDSTHEQFF
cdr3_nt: TGCAGTGCTAGAGTAGACTCCACCCATGAGCAGTTCTTC

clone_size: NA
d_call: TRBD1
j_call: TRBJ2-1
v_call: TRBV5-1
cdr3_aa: CASSRRTGGFEQFF
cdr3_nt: TGCGCCAGCAGCAGGCGGACAGGGGGCTTTGAGCAGTTCTTC

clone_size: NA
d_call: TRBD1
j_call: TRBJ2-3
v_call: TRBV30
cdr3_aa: CAWTRGGTGSTDTQYF
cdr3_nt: TGTGCCTGGACCCGTGGGGGGACAGGTAGCACAGATACGCAGTATTTT

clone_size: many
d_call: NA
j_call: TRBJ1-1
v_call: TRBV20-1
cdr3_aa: CSARAGRTPLEAFF
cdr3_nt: TGCAGTGCTAGAGCCGGGAGAACACCCCTTGAAGCTTTCTTT

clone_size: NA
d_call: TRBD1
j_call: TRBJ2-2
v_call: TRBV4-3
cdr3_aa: CASSPSPGTGDTGELFF
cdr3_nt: TGCGCCAGCAGCCCCTCCCCCGGGACAGGAGACACCGGGGAGCTGTTTTTT

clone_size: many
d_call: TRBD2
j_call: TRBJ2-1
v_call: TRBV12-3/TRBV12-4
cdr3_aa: CASSSGTSPYNEQFF
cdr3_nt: TGTGCCAGCAGTTCCGGGACTAGCCCCTACAATGAGCAGTTCTTC

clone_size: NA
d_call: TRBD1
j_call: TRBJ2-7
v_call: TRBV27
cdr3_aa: CASATRDRGSYEQYF
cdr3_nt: TGTGCCAGCGCCACCCGGGACAGGGGGTCATACGAGCAGTACTTC

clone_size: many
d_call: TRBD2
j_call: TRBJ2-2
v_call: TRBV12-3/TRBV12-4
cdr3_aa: CASSHRSGPNTGELFF
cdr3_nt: TGTGCCAGCAGTCATCGTAGCGGGCCGAATACCGGGGAGCTGTTTTTT

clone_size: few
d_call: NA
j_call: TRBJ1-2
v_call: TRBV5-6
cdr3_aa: CASSLVVAGTYGYTF
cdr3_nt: TGTGCCAGCAGCTTGGTAGTTGCAGGGACCTATGGCTACACCTTC

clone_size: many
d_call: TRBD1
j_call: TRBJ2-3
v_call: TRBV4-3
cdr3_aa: CASSPGGITDTQYF
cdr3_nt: TGCGCCAGCAGCCCAGGGGGAATCACAGATACGCAGTATTTT

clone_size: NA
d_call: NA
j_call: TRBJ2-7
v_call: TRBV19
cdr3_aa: CASSIGAGEQYF
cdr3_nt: TGTGCCAGTAGTATAGGGGCGGGCGAGCAGTACTTC

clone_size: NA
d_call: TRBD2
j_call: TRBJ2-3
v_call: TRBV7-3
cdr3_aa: CASSLTAGAPDTQYF
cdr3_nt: TGTGCCAGCAGCTTAACAGCGGGAGCGCCAGATACGCAGTATTTT

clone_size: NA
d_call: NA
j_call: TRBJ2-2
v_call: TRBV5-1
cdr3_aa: CASSLDSGTNTRELFF
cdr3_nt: TGCGCCAGCAGCTTGGACTCGGGGACGAACACCAGGGAGCTGTTTTTT

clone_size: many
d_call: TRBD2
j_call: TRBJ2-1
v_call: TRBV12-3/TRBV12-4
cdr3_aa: CASSLRWDYYNEQFF
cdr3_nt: TGTGCCAGCAGTTTACGGTGGGACTACTACAATGAGCAGTTCTTC

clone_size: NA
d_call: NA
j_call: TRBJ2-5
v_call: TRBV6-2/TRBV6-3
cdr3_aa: CASSYGPRGVEETQYF
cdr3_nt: TGTGCCAGCAGTTACGGCCCCAGGGGGGTTGAAGAGACCCAGTACTTC

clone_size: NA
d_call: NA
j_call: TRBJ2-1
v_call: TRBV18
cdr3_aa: CASSPGRHYNEQFF
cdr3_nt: TGTGCCAGCTCACCGGGACGGCACTACAATGAGCAGTTCTTC

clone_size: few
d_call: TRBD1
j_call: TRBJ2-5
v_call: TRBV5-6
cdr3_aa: CASSPSTGWKETQYF
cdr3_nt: TGTGCCAGCAGCCCGTCGACAGGGTGGAAAGAGACCCAGTACTTC

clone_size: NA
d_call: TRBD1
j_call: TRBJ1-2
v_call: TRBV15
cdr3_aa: CATSNRGQGTSDTF
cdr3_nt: TGTGCCACCAGCAACAGGGGACAGGGGACGTCGGACACCTTC

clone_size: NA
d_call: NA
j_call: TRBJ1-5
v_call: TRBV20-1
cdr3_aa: CSARERRAPSGNQPQHF
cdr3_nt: TGCAGTGCTCGAGAACGTCGGGCCCCTTCTGGAAATCAGCCCCAGCATTTT

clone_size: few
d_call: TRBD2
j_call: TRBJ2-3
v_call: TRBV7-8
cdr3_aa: CASSLEVAASGSNTQYF
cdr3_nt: TGTGCCAGCAGCTTAGAGGTAGCGGCTAGCGGGAGTAATACGCAGTATTTT

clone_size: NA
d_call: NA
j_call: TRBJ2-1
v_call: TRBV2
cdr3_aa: CATLRANEQFF
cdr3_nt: TGTGCCACACTGCGGGCAAATGAGCAGTTCTTC

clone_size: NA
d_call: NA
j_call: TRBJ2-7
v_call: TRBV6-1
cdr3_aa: CASSRSKRATSHEQYF
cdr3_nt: TGTGCCAGCAGCCGTTCAAAGAGGGCAACGTCTCACGAGCAGTACTTC

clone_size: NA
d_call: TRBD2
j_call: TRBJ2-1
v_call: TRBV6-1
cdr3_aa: CASTPSGGGGGNEQFF
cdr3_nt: TGTGCCAGCACCCCCTCGGGCGGCGGGGGGGGCAATGAGCAGTTCTTC

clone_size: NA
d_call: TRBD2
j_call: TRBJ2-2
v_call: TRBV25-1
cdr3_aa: CASSPSGGLNTGELFF
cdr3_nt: TGTGCCAGCAGTCCCAGCGGGGGCCTGAACACCGGGGAGCTGTTTTTT

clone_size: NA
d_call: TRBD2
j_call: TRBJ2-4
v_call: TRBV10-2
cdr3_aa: CASSRGLAGGKNIQYF
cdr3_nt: TGCGCCAGCAGTCGCGGACTAGCGGGAGGAAAAAACATTCAGTACTTC

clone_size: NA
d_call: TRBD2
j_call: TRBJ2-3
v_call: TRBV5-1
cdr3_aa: CASSRLAQTDTQYF
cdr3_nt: TGCGCCAGCAGCCGACTAGCGCAGACAGATACGCAGTATTTT

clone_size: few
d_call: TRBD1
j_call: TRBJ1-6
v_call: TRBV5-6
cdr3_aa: CASSLYRGNSPLHF
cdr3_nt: TGTGCCAGCAGCTTGTACAGGGGTAATTCACCCCTCCACTTT

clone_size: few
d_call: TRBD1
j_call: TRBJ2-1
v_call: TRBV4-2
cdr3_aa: CASSHPGIGQDNEQFF
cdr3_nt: TGTGCCAGCAGCCACCCTGGGATAGGACAGGACAATGAGCAGTTCTTC

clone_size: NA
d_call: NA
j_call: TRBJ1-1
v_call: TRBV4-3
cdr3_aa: CASSQDDRIWTEAFF
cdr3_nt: TGCGCCAGCAGCCAAGATGACAGGATTTGGACTGAAGCTTTCTTT

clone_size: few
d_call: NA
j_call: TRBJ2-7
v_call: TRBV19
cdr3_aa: CASSSPGIRNPYEQYF
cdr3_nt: TGTGCCAGTAGTTCACCAGGGATCCGTAATCCCTACGAGCAGTACTTC